This T cell receptor (beta chain) was obtained from a study of cytomegalovirus exposure and HLA in healthy donors (dated by TCRdb to the late 2010s). Concerning the study at large: An earlier analysis of a few hundred of the donors reported about 300 Gb of sequence data and 117 million unique TCR beta sequences obtained from about 180 million T cells. The number of donors typed differed by locus, with roughly 620-630 for A, B, C, DRB1 and DQB1, more than 500 for DQA1, 600 to 610 for DPA1, and some 450 for DPB1. About five DR-DQ haplotypes were treated as single units for association and clustering because of strong linkage in the cohort. Class I and class II HLA loci were covered by the typing at four-digit resolution. High-throughput TCR immunosequencing, statistical association of individual TCRs with disease status, and machine learning were combined to predict cytomegalovirus infection status. In addition to the first cohort of 666 subjects, a separate validation cohort of under 150 different subjects was used. In an earlier analysis of a few hundred of the donors, high-throughput TCR beta sequencing was used to judge whether each TCR beta V gene segment behaved as functional or pseudogenic. Alongside the repertoire data, information on donor age, sex, ethnicity and CMV serostatus was compiled. Among the approximately 420 genotyped donors, around 81% belonged to the genetic ancestry cluster associated with self-reported Caucasian donors. Among about 400 genotyped donors of the cohort, an average of around 250,000 unique TCR beta nucleotide sequences was sequenced per donor, of which 15% to 20% were non-productive. Genome-wide SNP genotypes for about 55% of the roughly 670 donors were used in a later genetic analysis, which treated that subset as a discovery cohort. An early release covering approximately 600 HLA-typed donors comprised approximately 300 gigabases of sequencing data and roughly 85 million unique TCR sequences. The study aimed to test whether cataloging public T cell receptors could reveal signatures of past pathogen exposure. All discovery cohort repertoires had been generated using a single sequencing platform. The T cell repertoires of around 730 subjects were profiled by immunosequencing and related to cytomegalovirus serostatus. In the later analysis, no new phenotypic data were used to find candidate immune exposures; instead, reliance was placed on TCR beta sequences and their occurrence across donors. A later analysis re-examined previously published TCR beta repertoires from roughly 720 donors and added high-resolution HLA genotyping to investigate patterns of TCR occurrence.

The cohort was made up of approximately 670 healthy bone marrow donors. Cohort members were all nominally healthy when sampled, although unrecorded immune exposures were likely present. The donor tested CMV seropositive, placing the donor among the 290 or so seropositive members of the cohort. A peripheral blood sample was collected from each donor, and TCR beta sequencing was performed on peripheral blood mononuclear cells. The Qiagen DNeasy Blood Extraction Kit was used to extract genomic DNA from the blood cell samples. From its cysteine to its phenylalanine, the CDR3 spans 15 amino acids. The retained sequence is limited to the CDR3, 45 bases, with the frame set at the first base. Here V drops 5 bases and J drops 6 bases, and the junction holds 11 bases not matched to any gene. CDR1 and CDR2 are drawn from the germline V gene: MNHNS, SASEGT. On the study overall, not on this receptor specifically: A later genetic analysis reported fewer N-insertions in productive TCRs among donors in an Asian-associated ancestry cluster than the approximately 700-donor mean. The study gave a list of roughly 150 TCR beta chains associated with cytomegalovirus. Because counts were too low, some 17 rarely observed V segments, including chromosome 9 orphons, were left out of the earlier analysis of 587 of the donors. A later analysis found that HLA-associated TCR beta chains were more clonally expanded and had lower generation probabilities than equally common non-associated chains. In an earlier analysis of some 500 of the donors, most TCR beta V segments appeared in productive rearrangements about 87% or about 30% of the time, broadly matching IMGT annotations. A further reported finding was that TCR beta sequences accurately predicted the HLA-A and HLA-B alleles for most subjects in the first cohort. The presence/absence analyses assumed that sequencing depth was roughly uniform across donors, and that assumption may not be true. HLA typing was unavailable for some donors at each locus, so association tests used only the typed subset. A cluster of highly shared sequence variants was judged likely to be a technical artifact of the sequencing pipeline. The authors suggested that the approach could potentially be extended to other disease states and immunological phenotypes. Cytomegalovirus status was reported to be diagnosed by the classifier with high specificity and sensitivity in both the original and validation cohorts. CMV serostatus was the only immune exposure information available for the cohort. The 87-base-pair reads could not distinguish some IMGT-functional V segments, including TRBV6-2 and TRBV6-3, so those segments were excluded. Only TCR beta chains were sequenced in this cohort, and the absence of alpha or paired-chain data limited detectable features. Linkage disequilibrium might explain the correlated functional status among segregating V segments, but an unknown experimental factor could not be excluded. An association between a missense DCLRE1C variant and V-gene and J-gene trimming of TCR beta chains was found in a later genetic analysis and replicated in an independent cohort. According to a later analysis, TCR association rates differed among HLA loci, with DRB1 alleles showing the most associated TCRs and HLA-C alleles showing the fewest. A later analysis associated 16,951 TCR beta sequences with specific HLA alleles at a false discovery rate of 0.05. Strong co-occurrence of HLA alleles, especially DR and DQ, made assigning TCR associations to individual alleles difficult. A later analysis found that most CMV-associated TCR beta chains appeared HLA-restricted, with HLA associations seemingly driven largely by CMV exposure. According to a later analysis, parvovirus B19, influenza, CMV and Epstein-Barr virus appeared linked to several top co-occurrence clusters. Three of the identified cytomegalovirus-associated TCR beta chains were confirmed in vitro to be specific for cytomegalovirus antigens. Across donors, most TCR sequences were observed very rarely, whereas some public TCRs were present in many individuals.

Receptors were amplified or captured by the immunoSEQ multiplex PCR assay. For the multiplex PCR, a mixture combining 60 forward primers for TCR Vbeta segments and 13 reverse primers for TCR Jbeta segments was used. A multiplex PCR assay on genomic DNA amplified the CDR3 region of rearranged TCR beta genes. The amplified TCR beta libraries were sequenced on the Illumina HiSeq System as 87-base-pair reads. As for the authors' bioinformatics: In a later analysis, approximately 74 million unique TCR beta chains were counted across the roughly 610 repertoires, and around 10 million of these chains were shared by at least two donors. A nearest-neighbor algorithm error-corrected the raw reads and collapsed the reads into unique sequences, merging closely related sequences to remove PCR and sequencing errors. To assign V, D and J gene segments, CDR3 sequences were aligned to IMGT reference sequences. For a sequence to be retained, at least a six-nucleotide match to both a V gene segment and a J gene segment was required. A rearrangement was called productive if the CDR3 had no stop codons and remained in frame with V and J, and every other rearrangement was called non-productive. CDR3 was defined according to IMGT convention as the region running from the second conserved V-encoded cysteine to the conserved J-encoded phenylalanine. Sequences without an unambiguous match to a single V gene segment were excluded from the earlier analysis of several hundred of the donors. An earlier analysis of 500 to 700 of the donors classified V segments as functional when productive rearrangements were above 56.7% and as segregating when the standard deviation between donors was above 5%. A statistical classification framework was built to diagnose cytomegalovirus status from the catalog of TCR beta chain sequences. In a later analysis, TCR nucleotide sequences were compared against IMGT/GENE-DB human TR gene sequences so that V and J genes could be assigned. Using the TCRdist pipeline, a later analysis assigned CDR3 sequences along with most-parsimonious VDJ recombination scenarios. In a later analysis, each TCR beta chain was defined by its CDR3 amino acid sequence together with its V-gene family, and reads without a unique V-gene family were excluded. To address suspected cross-contamination and a sequencing artifact, a later analysis removed 592 highly shared, low-generation-probability nucleotide sequences. For each public chain, a later analysis derived a clonal expansion index from normalized ranks of inferred template counts within each repertoire. In a later analysis, generation probabilities were computed with a VDJ recombination model fitted to out-of-frame rearrangements, and the resulting probabilities were checked against IGoR. Hypergeometric tests were used in a later analysis to score TCR-TCR, TCR-HLA and TCR-CMV co-occurrence, with a repertoire-size bias correction applied to the TCR pairs. A later analysis estimated false discovery rates by permuting HLA or CMV assignments 20 times. A later analysis grouped co-occurring TCRs with DBSCAN, adding TCRdist sequence similarity when clustering within HLA-allele-positive subsets. Co-occurrence clustering excluded repertoires with fewer than 30,000 or more than 120,000 public chains, plus five with anomalous nucleotide sharing. TCRdb obtained this table from immuneACCESS and retained in-frame rearrangements with V and J assigned. These tables miss some clones; where compared with another copy, unresolved V genes account for less than half of the shortfall, and the remainder is unexplained. V and J calls and clone size are as listed in that table; D and trimming were resolved from the DNA. This sample lists around 110,000 clones; roughly 82% were detected once. The ten largest make up about 2.5% of the sample.

Regarding this clone: It lacks a known antigen. Base qualities are not recorded, but no much larger clone differs from it by a single base.

The chain joins TRBV6-1 to TRBJ1-2; 8 central bases correspond to TRBD1. Sequences were obtained from PBMCs. This TCR was sampled from a young man in good health and CMV-seropositive. The nucleotides read TGTGCCAGCAGTTCACTTTCAGGGGGCGCGAATGGCTACACCTTC. Its protein is CASSSLSGGANGYTF.